This T cell receptor (beta chain) was sequenced during a study of blood T cell repertoires in COVID-19. Profiled with immunoSEQ multiplex PCR; TCRdb holds only in-frame clones, not every one. The sample contains around 110,000 clones, roughly 80% of which appear only once. Between the trimmed V and J ends, which lost 7 bases and 5 bases, there was a span of 20 bases. The germline CDR1 and CDR2 sequences are MGHDK and SYGVNS. The CDR3 runs to 15 residues. The TCR sequence derives from a man younger than 40 with acute or convalescent COVID-19. The chain employs TRBV25-1 and TRBJ2-5; perhaps TRBD2 as D (6 bases). The source material was peripheral blood. The DNA for the CDR3 is TGTGCCAGCATGATGGGGGGAACTGGGAGGGAGACCCAGTACTTC. Translating gives CASMMGGTGRETQYF.